The following is a T cell receptor beta chain sequence with its context. The data are from a study of OX40 agonist ivuxolimab in advanced cancers. This CDR3 region has 13 residues. The V end lost 2 bases, the J end lost 7 bases, and 10 bases lay between the germline ends. Some clones are missing from TCRdb's copy, which holds only in-frame ones; the method was immunoSEQ multiplex PCR. The profile shows 84,000 or so clones, approximately 90% of them singletons. The sample here was CD4+ or CD8+ T cells sorted from blood, taken in a trial of the OX40 agonist ivuxolimab. This sequence originates from an adult with an advanced solid tumor such as melanoma, head and neck, liver or kidney cancer. The chain employs TRBV5-3 and TRBJ2-1, with D perhaps matching TRBD1 (6 bases). TRBV5-3 is given ORF status, its function remaining uncertain. DNA for the CDR3: TGTGCCAGAAGCTTCCCAGGGGTAAATGAGCAGTTCTTC. Protein sequence: CARSFPGVNEQFF.